The sequence of this TCR beta chain was determined in a study of blood T cell repertoires in COVID-19. The repertoire was sequenced with immunoSEQ multiplex PCR; TCRdb's copy has only in-frame clones and lacks some. This sample has under 200,000 clones, with 65% to 85% found just once. CDR3 size: 14 residues. Trimming cost V 0 bases and J 6 bases; bases outside gene matches: 3. The germline V gene encodes CDR1 SQVTM and CDR2 ANQGSEA. The rearrangement links TRBV29-1 to TRBJ2-1; the match to TRBD2 covers 9 bases. This receptor was identified in a woman in her sixties or seventies who had recovered from COVID-19. The sequenced material came from PBMCs or T cells enriched from blood (not recorded which). Here the CDR3 DNA reads TGCAGCGTTGAAGATTTTAGCGGGAGCAATGAGCAGTTCTTC. Amino acids: CSVEDFSGSNEQFF.